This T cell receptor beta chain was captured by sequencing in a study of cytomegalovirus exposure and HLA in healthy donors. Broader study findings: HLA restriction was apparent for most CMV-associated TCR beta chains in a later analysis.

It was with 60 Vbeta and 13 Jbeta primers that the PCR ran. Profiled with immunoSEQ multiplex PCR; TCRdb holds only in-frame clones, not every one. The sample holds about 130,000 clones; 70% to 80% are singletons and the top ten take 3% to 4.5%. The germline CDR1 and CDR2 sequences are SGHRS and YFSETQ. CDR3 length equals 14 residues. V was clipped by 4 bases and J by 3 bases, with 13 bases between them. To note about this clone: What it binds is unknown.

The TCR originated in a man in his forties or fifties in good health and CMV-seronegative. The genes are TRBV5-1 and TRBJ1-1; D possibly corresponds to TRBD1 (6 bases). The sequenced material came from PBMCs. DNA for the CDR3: TGCGCCAGCAGCAGGGGGTCTGAGGACACTGAAGCTTTCTTT. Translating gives CASSRGSEDTEAFF.